Here is one T cell receptor beta chain with its context. Its antigen target is currently unknown. No clone much larger than this one lies a single base away; base qualities are absent. The germline V gene yields SGHRS for CDR1 and YFSETQ for CDR2. Germline trimming: 0 bases from V, 4 bases from J; junction bases outside gene matches: 10. Including the terminal cysteine and phenylalanine, the CDR3 comprises 17 residues. The read is trimmed to its CDR3 DNA, 51 bases read in frame from base 1. The data stem from a study of tumor-infiltrating lymphocytes in glioblastoma multiforme (dated by TCRdb to 2015 to 2018). At the level of the whole study: To test whether intratumoral genomic heterogeneity fosters TIL diversity, the study jointly examined somatic mutations, TIL diversity and immune response activity. What the authors observed across the whole study: The authors noted that sorting T cells into functional subsets, which was not done in this study, would be a future improvement. Only one glioblastoma patient was included in the TCR and somatic mutation analysis, limiting generalizability. Because T cells carry unequal numbers of TCR transcripts, RNA-based TCR sequencing may distort clone frequencies.

Total RNA was isolated from peripheral blood mononuclear cells with TRIzol reagent and was purified using the RNeasy kit. OD 260/280 ratios above 1.9 and RNA integrity numbers above 6.5 were observed for all RNA. Using a modified ARM-PCR protocol with multiple V-beta primers and a C-beta primer, the team built TCRB libraries from RNA through three nested multiplex PCR rounds. TCRB-specific cDNA was synthesized from about 0.5 ug total RNA with ProtoScript II Reverse Transcriptase and a C-beta primer. For the TCRB libraries, no unique molecular identifiers were described. In the third PCR, barcodes and adapters were added over 25 cycles with Deep VentR (exo-) polymerase, after which 250-500 bp bands were gel purified. TCRB libraries were sequenced on an Illumina HiSeq 2500 with 250 bp paired-end reads. The authors processed their data as follows. Trimmomatic was used to clean reads, FLASH to merge reads, MiGEC to assign V, D and J segments, and VDJtools to perform the analysis. Repertoire diversity was quantified with the Shannon-Wiener diversity index calculated using VDJtools. TCRdb ran its own pipeline on the public reads, namely fastp trimming at Q25 and MiXCR clone calling, and kept in-frame beta chains. Rows are unified per CDR3 protein, each entry keeping the most common DNA and genes. The V and J calls and clone size come from TCRdb's table, not from the authors' own analysis. For this sample there are just under 20,000 distinct CDR3 sequences; about 70% appear just once. Of the sample, about 18% is held by the ten largest clones.

Rearrangement joined TRBV5-1 to TRBJ2-1; a stretch of 7 junction bases matches TRBD1. The sample consisted of peripheral blood. This TCR came from a male donor with glioblastoma. In nucleotide form, the sequence is TGCGCCAGCAGCTTGGGACAGGGAATACAGCTTTACAATGAGCAGTTCTTC. This translates into CASSLGQGIQLYNEQFF.